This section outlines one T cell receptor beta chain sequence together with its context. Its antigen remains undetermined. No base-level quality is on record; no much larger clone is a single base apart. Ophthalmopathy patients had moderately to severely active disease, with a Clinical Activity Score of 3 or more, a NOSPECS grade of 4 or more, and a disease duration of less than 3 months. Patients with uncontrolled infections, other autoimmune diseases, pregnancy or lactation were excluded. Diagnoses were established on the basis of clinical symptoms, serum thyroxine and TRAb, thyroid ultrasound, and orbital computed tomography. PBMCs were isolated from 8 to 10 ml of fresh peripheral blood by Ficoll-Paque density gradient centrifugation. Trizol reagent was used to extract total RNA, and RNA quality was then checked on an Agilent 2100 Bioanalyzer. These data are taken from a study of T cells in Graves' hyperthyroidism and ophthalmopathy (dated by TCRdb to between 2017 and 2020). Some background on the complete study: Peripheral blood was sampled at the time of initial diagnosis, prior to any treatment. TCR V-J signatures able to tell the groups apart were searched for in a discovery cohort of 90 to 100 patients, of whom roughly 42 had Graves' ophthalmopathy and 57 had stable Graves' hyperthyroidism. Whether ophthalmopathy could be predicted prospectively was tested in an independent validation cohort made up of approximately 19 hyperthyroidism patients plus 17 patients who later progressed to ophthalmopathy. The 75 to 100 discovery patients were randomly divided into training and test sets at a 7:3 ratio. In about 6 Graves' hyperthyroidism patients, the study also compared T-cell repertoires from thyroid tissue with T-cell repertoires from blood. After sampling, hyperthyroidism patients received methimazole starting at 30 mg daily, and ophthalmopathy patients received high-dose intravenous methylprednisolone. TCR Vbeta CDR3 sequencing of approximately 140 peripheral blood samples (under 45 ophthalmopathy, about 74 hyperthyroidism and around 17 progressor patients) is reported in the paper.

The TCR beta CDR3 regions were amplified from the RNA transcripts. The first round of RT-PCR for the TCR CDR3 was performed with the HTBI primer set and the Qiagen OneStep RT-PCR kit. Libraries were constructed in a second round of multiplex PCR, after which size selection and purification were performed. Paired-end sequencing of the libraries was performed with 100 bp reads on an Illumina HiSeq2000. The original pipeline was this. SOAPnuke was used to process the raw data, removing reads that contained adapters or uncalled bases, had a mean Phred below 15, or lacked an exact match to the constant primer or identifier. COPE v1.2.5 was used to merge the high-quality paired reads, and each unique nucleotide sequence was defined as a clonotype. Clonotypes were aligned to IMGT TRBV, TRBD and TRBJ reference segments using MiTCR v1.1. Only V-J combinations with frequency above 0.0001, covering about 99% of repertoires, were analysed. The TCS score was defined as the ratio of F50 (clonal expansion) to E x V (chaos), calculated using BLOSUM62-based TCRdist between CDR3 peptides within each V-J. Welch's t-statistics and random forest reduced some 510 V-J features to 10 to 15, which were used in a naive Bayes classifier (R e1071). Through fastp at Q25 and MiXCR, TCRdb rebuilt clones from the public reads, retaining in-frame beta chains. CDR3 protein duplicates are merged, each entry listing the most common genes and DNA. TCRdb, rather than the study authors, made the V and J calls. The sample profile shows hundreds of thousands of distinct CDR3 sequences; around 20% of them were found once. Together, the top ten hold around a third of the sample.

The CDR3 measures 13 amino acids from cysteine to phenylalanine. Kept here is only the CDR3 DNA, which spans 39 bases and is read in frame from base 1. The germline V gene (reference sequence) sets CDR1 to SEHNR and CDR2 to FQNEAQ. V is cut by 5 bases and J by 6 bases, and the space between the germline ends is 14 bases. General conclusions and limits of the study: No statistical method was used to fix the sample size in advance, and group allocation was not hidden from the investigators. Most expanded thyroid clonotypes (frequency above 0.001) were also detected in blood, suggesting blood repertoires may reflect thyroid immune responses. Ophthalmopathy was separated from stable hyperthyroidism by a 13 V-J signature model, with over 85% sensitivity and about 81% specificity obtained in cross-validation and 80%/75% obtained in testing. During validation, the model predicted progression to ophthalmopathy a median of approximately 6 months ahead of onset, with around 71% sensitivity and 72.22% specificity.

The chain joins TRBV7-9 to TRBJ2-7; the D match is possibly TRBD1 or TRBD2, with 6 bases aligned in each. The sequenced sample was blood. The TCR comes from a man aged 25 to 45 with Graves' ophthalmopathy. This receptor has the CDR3 CASSPPGASEQYF. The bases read TGTGCCAGCAGCCCCCCGGGGGCGAGCGAGCAGTACTTC.